This T cell receptor beta chain was captured in a study of blood T cells in healthy people across ages. Trimming left V 3 bases short and J 6 bases short, with 5 bases between. This CDR3 spans 11 amino acids. CDR1 and CDR2 from the germline V gene are SNHLY and FYNNEI. This clonotype was seen only a few times. A second PCR, run for roughly 7 to 12 cycles, used a sample-barcoded 5' primer plus a J-beta primer mix. Every cDNA molecule carried a tag from a template-switch adaptor bearing 12 random nucleotides. MiXCR, run by TCRdb on the 5' RACE reads, gives a single entry per CDR3 protein. Among hundreds of thousands of distinct CDR3 sequences, 20% to 25% were seen once, and the ten largest hold under 4%.

This sequence originates from a man between 65 and 85 years old in good health. The specimen was blood. This rearrangement joins TRBV2 to TRBJ2-5; D remains ambiguous. CDR3 protein: CASSELKTQYF. The CDR3 DNA reads TGTGCCAGCAGTGAGTTAAAGACCCAGTACTTC. Variable domain in full (rest from reference TRBV2 and TRBJ2-5): EPEVTQTPSHQVTQMGQEVILRCVPISNHLYFYWYRQILGQKVEFLVSFYNNEISEKSEIFDDQFSVERPDGSNFTLKIRSTKLEDSAMYFCASSELKTQYFGPGTRLLVL.